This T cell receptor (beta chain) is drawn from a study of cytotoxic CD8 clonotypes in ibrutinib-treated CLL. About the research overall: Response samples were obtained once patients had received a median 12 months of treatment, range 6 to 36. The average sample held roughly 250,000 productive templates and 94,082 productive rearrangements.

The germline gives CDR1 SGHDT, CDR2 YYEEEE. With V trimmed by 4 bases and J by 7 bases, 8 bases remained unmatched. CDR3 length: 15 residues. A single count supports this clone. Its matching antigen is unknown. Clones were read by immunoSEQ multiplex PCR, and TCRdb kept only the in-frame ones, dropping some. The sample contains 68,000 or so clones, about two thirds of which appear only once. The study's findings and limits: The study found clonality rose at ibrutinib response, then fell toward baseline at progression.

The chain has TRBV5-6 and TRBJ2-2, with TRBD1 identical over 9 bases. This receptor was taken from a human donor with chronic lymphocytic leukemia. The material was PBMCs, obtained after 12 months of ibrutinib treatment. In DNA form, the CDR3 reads TGTGCCAGCAGCCAAATACAGGGGGCGATCGGGGAGCTGTTTTTT. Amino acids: CASSQIQGAIGELFF.